This passage covers 16 T cell receptor beta chains from one sample sequenced in a study of blood T cells in healthy people across ages. A second PCR, run for roughly 6 to 11 cycles, used a sample-barcoded 5' primer plus a J-beta primer mix. TCRdb ran MiXCR on the 5' RACE reads and lists one entry per CDR3 protein. The sample has roughly 700,000 distinct CDR3 sequences, approximately 50% seen once. Sequencing input: blood. The source is a woman aged 55-69 years in good health.

The chain joins TRBV5-1 to TRBJ1-4; D perhaps matches TRBD1 (6 bases). This CDR3 is built from 15 residues. The V gene lost 1 base and the J gene lost 5 bases, with 12 bases spanning the gap. Germline V gene sequence: CDR1 SGHRS, CDR2 YFSETQ. The CDR3 region is CASSLRNDRNEKLFF. The DNA for the CDR3 is TGCGCCAGCAGCTTGCGGAACGACAGGAATGAAAAACTGTTTTTT.

This clonotype is a singleton in its sample. The conserved closing phenylalanine or tryptophan is absent in this CDR3, likely reflecting a read error. The chain joins TRBV29-1 to TRBJ1-2; D is unresolved. Germline-derived CDR1 and CDR2 are SQVTM and ANQGSEA. This CDR3 is 12 amino acids long. The V and J ends lost 3 bases and 2 bases respectively, with 7 bases between them. The CDR3 sequence: CSVDKGNYGYTL. The CDR3 DNA sequence: TGCAGCGTTGATAAGGGAAACTATGGCTACACCCTC.

The sample holds one count of this clonotype. This chain joins TRBV27 and TRBJ2-1; tentative D call: TRBD2 (6 bases). V shed 6 bases and J shed 7 bases, with 13 bases lying between them. Germline CDR1 MNHEY, CDR2 SMNVEV (reference sequence). The CDR3 consists of 13 residues. CDR3 residues: CASRRDGYNEQFF. The DNA of the CDR3 is TGTGCCAGCAGGCGGGACGGGTATAATGAGCAGTTCTTC.

The rearrangement links TRBV28 to TRBJ2-5, with 10 bases matching TRBD2. Germline V gives CDR1 MDHEN, CDR2 SYDVKM. The CDR3 length is 15 residues. The junction had 8 bases not matched to a gene; V was cut back by 5 bases and J by 5 bases. This CDR3 reads CASSPVGTSVETQYF. DNA of the CDR3: TGTGCCAGCAGTCCAGTAGGGACTAGCGTGGAGACCCAGTACTTC. Looking up the rest from reference TRBV28 and TRBJ2-5 gives the full variable domain: DVKVTQSSRYLVKRTGEKVFLECVQDMDHENMFWYRQDPGLGLRLIYFSYDVKMKEKGDIPEGYSVSREKKERFSLILESASTNQTSMYLCASSPVGTSVETQYFGPGTRLLVL.

This chain links TRBV7-2 with TRBJ1-2, with D possibly being TRBD1 (5 bases). Trimming removed 1 base from V and 13 bases from J, with 19 bases in between. This CDR3 is built from 14 residues. Germline V lookup: CDR1 SGHTA, CDR2 FQGNSA. The CDR3 region has the DNA TGTGCCAGCAGCTTAGGGGCAGGCCCGGACATGGGCACCTTC. It yields the protein CASSLGAGPDMGTF.

The chain is built from TRBV29-1 and TRBJ2-5; D assignment may be TRBD1 or TRBD2 (5 bases each). Matching the DNA end better, TRBJ2-7 makes the J call doubtful. This CDR3 spans 12 amino acids. Germline V CDR1 and CDR2: SQVTM, ANQGSEA. The CDR3 region is CSVGQGPCEQYF. In nucleotides, the CDR3 is TGCAGCGTTGGGCAGGGACCCTGCGAGCAGTACTTC.

V gene TRBV28 combines with J gene TRBJ2-7, with TRBD2 identical over 11 bases. V lost 4 bases, J lost 1 base, and 9 bases stayed unmatched. The CDR3 covers 17 residues. CDR1 and CDR2 (germline): MDHEN, SYDVKM. CDR3 region: CASSSAATSGESYEQYF. DNA of the CDR3: TGTGCCAGCAGTTCCGCCGCGACTAGCGGGGAATCCTACGAGCAGTACTTC.

This clonotype has a handful of counts. The chain couples TRBV7-2 to TRBJ2-3, with 9 bases matching TRBD1. Trimming took 5 bases from V and 4 from J; bases not matched to a gene: 4. Per germline, CDR1 SGHTA and CDR2 FQGNSA. The CDR3 has 14 residues. CDR3 protein: CASSRDRESDTQYF. CDR3 in DNA: TGTGCCAGCAGCCGGGACAGGGAGTCAGATACGCAGTATTTT.

This clonotype was seen more than once but under ten times. The gene calls are TRBV7-2 and TRBJ1-1; D may be TRBD1 (6 bases). The CDR3 has 15 amino acids. Germline loops: CDR1 SGHTA, CDR2 FQGNSA. The V gene lost 5 bases and the J gene lost 2 bases, with 15 bases spanning the gap. The CDR3 loop is CASSLTDRPNTEAFF. The CDR3 bases are TGTGCCAGCAGCCTAACAGACAGGCCTAACACTGAAGCTTTCTTT.

This clonotype was recorded a few times. CDR3 DNA sequence: TGTGCCAGCAGCCCGACAGGCCTCTATGGCTACACCTTC. Protein: CASSPTGLYGYTF. The chain joins TRBV3-1 to TRBJ1-2; D might be TRBD1 (6 bases). The CDR3 runs 13 residues. Germline CDR1 LGHDT, CDR2 YNNKEL (reference sequence). Trimming removed 4 bases from V and 4 bases from J, with 10 bases in between.

This chain joins TRBV5-1 and TRBJ1-6; D remains unclear. This CDR3 is built from 11 residues. In germline, CDR1 is SGHRS, CDR2 YFSETQ. V lost 0 bases to trimming and J lost 10 bases, with 2 bases between them. CDR3 residues: CASSLESPLHF. The CDR3 nucleotides are TGCGCCAGCAGCTTGGAGTCACCCCTCCACTTT.

This chain links TRBV6-2 or TRBV6-3 with TRBJ1-1; no clear D. The CDR3 has 14 residues. The V and J ends lost 7 bases and 1 base respectively, with 13 bases between them. The germline CDR1 and CDR2 sequences are MNHEY and SVGEGT. The CDR3 DNA follows: TGTGCCAGCATGGTCAGACGGCAGAACACTGAAGCTTTCTTT. It translates to CASMVRRQNTEAFF.

The chain has TRBV27 and TRBJ2-7; D is tentatively TRBD1 or TRBD2 (5 bases each). The germline V and J ends were trimmed by 5 bases and 4 bases, with 18 bases remaining between them. The CDR3 is 15 amino acids. The V gene's germline CDR1 is MNHEY and CDR2 SMNVEV (reference sequence). The CDR3 loop reads CASSPGGGRFYEQYF. The DNA for the CDR3 is TGTGCCAGCAGTCCGGGTGGGGGTAGGTTTTACGAGCAGTACTTC.

This clonotype was detected only a few times. This chain uses TRBV9 with TRBJ2-1; 11 positions agree with TRBD2. The V gene's germline CDR1 is SGDLS and CDR2 YYNGEE. CDR3 size: 18 residues. Trimming took 2 bases from V and 1 from J; bases not matched to a gene: 8. CDR3 DNA: TGTGCCAGCAGCGTTAGCGGGAGGGCCGGGAGGTCCTACAATGAGCAGTTCTTC. It encodes CASSVSGRAGRSYNEQFF. Full variable domain (rest looked up from reference TRBV9 and TRBJ2-1): DSGVTQTPKHLITATGQRVTLRCSPRSGDLSVYWYQQSLDQGLQFLIQYYNGEERAKGNILERFSAQQFPDLHSELNLSSLELGDSALYFCASSVSGRAGRSYNEQFFGPGTRLTVL.

This sequence joins TRBV18 and TRBJ2-7, with 7 positions matching TRBD2. Germline CDR1 is KGHSH and CDR2 is LQKENI. V was clipped by 7 bases and J by 5 bases; unmatched bases: 14. CDR3 size: 15 residues. CDR3 bases: TGTGCCAGCTTCCTGAGCGGCGGGAGTAGTAACGAGCAGTACTTC. This translates into CASFLSGGSSNEQYF. Variable domain in full (rest from reference TRBV18 and TRBJ2-7): NAGVMQNPRHLVRRRGQEARLRCSPMKGHSHVYWYRQLPEEGLKFMVYLQKENIIDESGMPKERFSAEFPKEGPSILRIQQVVRGDSAAYFCASFLSGGSSNEQYFGPGTRLTVT.

The chain combines TRBV7-9 with TRBJ2-7, with 8 bases that match TRBD2. This CDR3 spans 14 amino acids. Germline CDR1 is SEHNR and CDR2 is FQNEAQ (reference sequence). V gave up 3 bases and J gave up 3 bases; unmatched junction bases: 4. The CDR3 loop reads CASSLGGRLYEQYF. CDR3 in DNA: TGTGCCAGCAGCTTGGGCGGGAGGCTCTACGAGCAGTACTTC.